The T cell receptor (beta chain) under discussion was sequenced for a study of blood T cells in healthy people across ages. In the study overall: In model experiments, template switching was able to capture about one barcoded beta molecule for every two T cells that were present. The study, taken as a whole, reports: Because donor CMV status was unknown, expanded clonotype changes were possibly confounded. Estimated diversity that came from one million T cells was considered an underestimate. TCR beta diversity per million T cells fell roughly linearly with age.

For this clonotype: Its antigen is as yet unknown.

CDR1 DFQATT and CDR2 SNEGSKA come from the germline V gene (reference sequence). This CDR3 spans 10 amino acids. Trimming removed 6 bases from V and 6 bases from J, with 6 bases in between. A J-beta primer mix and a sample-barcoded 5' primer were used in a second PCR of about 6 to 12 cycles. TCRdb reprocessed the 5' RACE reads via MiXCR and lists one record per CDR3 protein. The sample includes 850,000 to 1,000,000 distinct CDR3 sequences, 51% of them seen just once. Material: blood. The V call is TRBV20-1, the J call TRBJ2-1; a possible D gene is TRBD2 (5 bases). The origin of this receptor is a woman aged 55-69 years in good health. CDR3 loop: CSARANEQFF. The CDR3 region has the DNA TGCAGTGCGAGGGCCAATGAGCAGTTCTTC.